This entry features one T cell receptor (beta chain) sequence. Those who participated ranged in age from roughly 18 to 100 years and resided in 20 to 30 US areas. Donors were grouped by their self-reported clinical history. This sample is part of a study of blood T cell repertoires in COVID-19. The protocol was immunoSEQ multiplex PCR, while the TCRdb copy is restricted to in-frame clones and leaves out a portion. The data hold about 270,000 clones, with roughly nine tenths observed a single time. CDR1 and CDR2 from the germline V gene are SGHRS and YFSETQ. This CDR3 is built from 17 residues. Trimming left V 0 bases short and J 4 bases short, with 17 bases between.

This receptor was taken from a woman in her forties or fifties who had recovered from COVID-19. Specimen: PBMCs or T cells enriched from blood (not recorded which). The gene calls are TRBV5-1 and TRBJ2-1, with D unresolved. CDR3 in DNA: TGCGCCAGCAGCTTGGACGACACCCGACCCTTTTACAATGAGCAGTTCTTC. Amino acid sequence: CASSLDDTRPFYNEQFF. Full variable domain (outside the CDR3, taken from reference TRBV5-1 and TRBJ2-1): KAGVTQTPRYLIKTRGQQVTLSCSPISGHRSVSWYQQTPGQGLQFLFEYFSETQRNKGNFPGRFSGRQFSNSRSEMNVSTLELGDSALYLCASSLDDTRPFYNEQFFGPGTRLTVL.